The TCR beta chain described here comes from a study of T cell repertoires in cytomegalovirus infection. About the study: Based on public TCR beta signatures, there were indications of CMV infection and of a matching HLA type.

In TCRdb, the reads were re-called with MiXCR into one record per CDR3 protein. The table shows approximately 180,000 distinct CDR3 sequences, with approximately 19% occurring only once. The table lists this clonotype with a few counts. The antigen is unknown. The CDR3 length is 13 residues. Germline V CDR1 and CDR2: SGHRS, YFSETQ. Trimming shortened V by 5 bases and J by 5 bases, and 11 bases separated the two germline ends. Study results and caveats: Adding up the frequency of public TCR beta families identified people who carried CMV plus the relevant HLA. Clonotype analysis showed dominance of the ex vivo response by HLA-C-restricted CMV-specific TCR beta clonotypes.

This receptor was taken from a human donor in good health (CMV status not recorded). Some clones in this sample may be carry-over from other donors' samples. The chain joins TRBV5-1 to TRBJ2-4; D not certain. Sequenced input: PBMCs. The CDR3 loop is CASRPSSENIQYF. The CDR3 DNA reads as TGCGCCAGCAGGCCTTCTAGTGAAAACATTCAGTACTTC.